This TCR beta chain originates from a study of breast tumors, draining lymph nodes, adjacent tissues. This CDR3 contains 16 residues. The germline V gene has CDR1 SGHDN and CDR2 FVKESK. Overall study findings and caveats: Findings are consistent with lymph node origin and intratumoral expansion of most tumor T cells. Tumor TCR diversity was below lymph nodes but above nontumor tissue. Tumor T cell lymph node origin was a supported hypothesis, not proven.

TCRdb reanalysed the multiplex PCR reads using MiXCR and keeps one entry per CDR3 protein. Of some 170,000 distinct CDR3 sequences listed, about 33% are singletons. About this clonotype: Antigen unknown. A read error may be the cause here, since a much bigger clone is one base away.

Samples came from axillary lymph nodes draining the breast cancer. This TCR was recovered from a female donor with breast cancer. Some clones in this sample may be carry-over from other donors' samples. The sequencing sample was made of axillary lymph node tissue. This chain joins TRBV14 and TRBJ2-3; 7 bases align to TRBD2. The CDR3 loop is CACSQRPGLLTDTQYF. The DNA for the CDR3 is TGTGCCTGCAGCCAAAGACCGGGACTATTGACAGATACGCAGTATTTT. The full variable domain, rest sourced from reference TRBV14 and TRBJ2-3, is EAGVTQFPSHSVIEKGQTVTLRCDPISGHDNLYWYRRVMGKEIKFLLHFVKESKQDESGMPNNRFLAERTGGTYSTLKVQPAELEDSGVYFCACSQRPGLLTDTQYFGPGTRLTVL.